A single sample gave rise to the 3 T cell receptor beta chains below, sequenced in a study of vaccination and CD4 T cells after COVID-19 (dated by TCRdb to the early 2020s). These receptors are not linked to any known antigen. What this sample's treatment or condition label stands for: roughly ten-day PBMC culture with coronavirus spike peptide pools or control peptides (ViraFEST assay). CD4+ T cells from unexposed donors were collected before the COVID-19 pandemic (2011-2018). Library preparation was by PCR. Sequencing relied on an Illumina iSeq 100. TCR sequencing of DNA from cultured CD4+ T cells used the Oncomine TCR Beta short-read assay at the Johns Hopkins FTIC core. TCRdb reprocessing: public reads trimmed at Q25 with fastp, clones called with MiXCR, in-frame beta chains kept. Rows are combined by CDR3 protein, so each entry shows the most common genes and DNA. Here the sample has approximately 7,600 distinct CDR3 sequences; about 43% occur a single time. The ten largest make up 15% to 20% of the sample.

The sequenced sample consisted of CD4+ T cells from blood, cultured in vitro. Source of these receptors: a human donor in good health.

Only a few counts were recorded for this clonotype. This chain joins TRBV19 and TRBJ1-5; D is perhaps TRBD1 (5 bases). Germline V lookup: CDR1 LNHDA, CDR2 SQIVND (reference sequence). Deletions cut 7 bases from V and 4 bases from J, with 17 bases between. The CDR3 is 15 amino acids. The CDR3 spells CASTPVGVGNQPQHF. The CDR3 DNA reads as TGTGCCAGTACCCCCGTGGGGGTAGGGAATCAGCCCCAGCATTTT.

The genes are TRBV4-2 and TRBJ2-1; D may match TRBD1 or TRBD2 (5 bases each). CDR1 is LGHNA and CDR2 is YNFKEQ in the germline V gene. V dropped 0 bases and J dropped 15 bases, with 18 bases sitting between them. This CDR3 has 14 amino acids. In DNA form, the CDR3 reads TGTGCCAGCAGCCAAGATGTCTACGGGGCCTCGGTGTTCTTC. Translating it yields CASSQDVYGASVFF.

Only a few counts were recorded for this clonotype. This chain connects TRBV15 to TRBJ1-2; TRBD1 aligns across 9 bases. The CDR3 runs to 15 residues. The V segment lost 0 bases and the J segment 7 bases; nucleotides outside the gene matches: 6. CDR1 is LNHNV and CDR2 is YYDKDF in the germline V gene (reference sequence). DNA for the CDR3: TGTGCCACCAGCAGAGATCTGGGGACAGGGCCTGGCTACACCTTC. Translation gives CATSRDLGTGPGYTF.